Listed below are T cell receptor beta chains from one sample, sequenced in a study of tumor and adjacent non-tumor tissue in lung cancer. One entry per CDR3 protein, called by TCRdb with MiXCR from the multiplex PCR reads. Of 90,000 to 100,000 distinct CDR3 sequences in the sample, roughly 78% are singletons; the top ten hold less than 40%. The material sequenced was distant non-tumor lung tissue. These TCRs come from a man in his 60s with small cell lung cancer. The CDR3 runs from the conserved cysteine through the conserved F or W. Each record gives: CDR3 DNA, CDR3 protein, clone size, V gene, J gene, D gene. A D gene is named only where the DNA matches it firmly. Clone size appears in some rows only: once, few, many, or a class for an expanded clone.

cdr3_nt: TGCGCCAGCAGCTTGGGTGAGGGCCTCCAAGAGACCCAGTACTTC
cdr3_aa: CASSLGEGLQETQYF
clone_size: NA
v_call: TRBV5-1
j_call: TRBJ2-5
d_call: NA

cdr3_nt: TGTGCCAGCAGCTTAGTCCCAGGGCCCCCCTACGAGCAGTACTTC
cdr3_aa: CASSLVPGPPYEQYF
clone_size: medium-sized
v_call: TRBV11-3
j_call: TRBJ2-7
d_call: NA

cdr3_nt: TGCAGTGCCAACACGGCAGGGGTTGATCAGCCCCAGCATTTT
cdr3_aa: CSANTAGVDQPQHF
clone_size: NA
v_call: TRBV20-1
j_call: TRBJ1-5
d_call: NA

cdr3_nt: TGCACCAGCAGGCCGGACAGCTCCACCGGGGAGCTCTTTTTT
cdr3_aa: CTSRPDSSTGELFF
clone_size: NA
v_call: TRBV10-1
j_call: TRBJ2-2
d_call: NA

cdr3_nt: TGTAGCGCCTGGACAGTGTGTGTCGAAAAACTGTTTTTT
cdr3_aa: CSAWTVCVEKLFF
clone_size: NA
v_call: TRBV29-1
j_call: TRBJ1-4
d_call: NA

cdr3_nt: TGTGCCAGCAGCGTACACTCGGGGAGCACAGATACGCAGTATTTT
cdr3_aa: CASSVHSGSTDTQYF
clone_size: NA
v_call: TRBV9
j_call: TRBJ2-3
d_call: NA

cdr3_nt: TGTACCAGCAGCTCGGGGGCGGGACACCAAGAGACCCAGTACTTC
cdr3_aa: CTSSSGAGHQETQYF
clone_size: NA
v_call: TRBV11-2
j_call: TRBJ2-5
d_call: NA

cdr3_nt: TGTGCCAGCAGATCTACAGGGGTTTCAGGGGCCTACGAGCAGTATTTC
cdr3_aa: CASRSTGVSGAYEQYF
clone_size: NA
v_call: TRBV6-6
j_call: TRBJ2-7
d_call: TRBD1

cdr3_nt: TGTGCCAGCAGCTTGGGGGCAGGATTCACATATACGCAGTACTTT
cdr3_aa: CASSLGAGFTYTQYF
clone_size: NA
v_call: TRBV5-6
j_call: TRBJ2-3
d_call: NA

cdr3_nt: TGTACCAGCAGTTTCCAGGATGGGCAGCCCCAGCATTTT
cdr3_aa: CTSSFQDGQPQHF
clone_size: NA
v_call: TRBV6-6
j_call: TRBJ1-5
d_call: NA

cdr3_nt: TGCGCCAGCAGCTTTTTCGGCAATGAGCAGTTCTTC
cdr3_aa: CASSFFGNEQFF
clone_size: many
v_call: TRBV5-1
j_call: TRBJ2-1
d_call: NA

cdr3_nt: TGCGCCAGCAGCGAGGGGGGCACGGCCAAAAACATTCAGTACTTC
cdr3_aa: CASSEGGTAKNIQYF
clone_size: once
v_call: TRBV12-3/TRBV12-4
j_call: TRBJ2-4
d_call: NA

cdr3_nt: TGTGCCAGCAGTCGGTACGGTGGAGGCCAGCCCCAGCATTTT
cdr3_aa: CASSRYGGGQPQHF
clone_size: many
v_call: TRBV6-6
j_call: TRBJ1-5
d_call: NA

cdr3_nt: TGTGCCATCAGTGAGTCCGGGACTAGGGGGGTTCGTGCGCTCTTC
cdr3_aa: CAISESGTRGVRALF
clone_size: NA
v_call: TRBV10-3
j_call: TRBJ2-1
d_call: TRBD2

cdr3_nt: TGTGCTAACAGCTTAGACAGGGCAGCAGATACGCAGTATTTT
cdr3_aa: CANSLDRAADTQYF
clone_size: NA
v_call: TRBV5-4
j_call: TRBJ2-3
d_call: TRBD1

cdr3_nt: TGTGCCAGCAGCTCACAGCACGGTCAGAACTCACCCCTCCACTTT
cdr3_aa: CASSSQHGQNSPLHF
clone_size: NA
v_call: TRBV11-2
j_call: TRBJ1-6
d_call: NA

cdr3_nt: TGCGCCAGCAGCTCCGGAGGGATTGCGGAACATACGCAATATTTT
cdr3_aa: CASSSGGIAEHTQYF
clone_size: NA
v_call: TRBV11-2
j_call: TRBJ2-3
d_call: NA

cdr3_nt: TGTACCAGCAGTTACCCGACAGGGGGGGCATCACCCCTCCACTTT
cdr3_aa: CTSSYPTGGASPLHF
clone_size: NA
v_call: TRBV6-5
j_call: TRBJ1-6
d_call: TRBD1

cdr3_nt: TGCAGCGTTGAGGGCTTAGCGGGGGAGACCCAGTATTTC
cdr3_aa: CSVEGLAGETQYF
clone_size: NA
v_call: TRBV29-1
j_call: TRBJ2-5
d_call: TRBD2

cdr3_nt: TGTGCCAGCGGCTTGACAGGGCATGAGACCCAGTACTTC
cdr3_aa: CASGLTGHETQYF
clone_size: many
v_call: TRBV6-1
j_call: TRBJ2-5
d_call: TRBD1

cdr3_nt: TGTGTCAACTCCCGGGGGGGATGCCAAGAGACCCATTACTTC
cdr3_aa: CVNSRGGCQETHYF
clone_size: NA
v_call: TRBV6-1
j_call: TRBJ2-5
d_call: TRBD2

cdr3_nt: TGTACCGGCAAGATAGCGGGAGCCCCTATGGAGCAATACTTC
cdr3_aa: CTGKIAGAPMEQYF
clone_size: few
v_call: TRBV6-2/TRBV6-3
j_call: TRBJ2-7
d_call: TRBD2

cdr3_nt: TGTGCCAGTAGTGTGCGGCTTTACAATGAGCACTTCTTC
cdr3_aa: CASSVRLYNEHFF
clone_size: NA
v_call: TRBV19
j_call: TRBJ2-1
d_call: NA

cdr3_nt: TGTGCTAGTGGTTTGTCTTCGGCTCGGATGGCGGATGAAGCTTTCTTT
cdr3_aa: CASGLSSARMADEAFF
clone_size: NA
v_call: TRBV12-5
j_call: TRBJ1-1
d_call: NA

cdr3_nt: TGTGCCAGCAGCCGTTGTTGGGGTGGCAATCAGACCCAGCATTTT
cdr3_aa: CASSRCWGGNQTQHF
clone_size: NA
v_call: TRBV4-2
j_call: TRBJ1-5
d_call: NA

cdr3_nt: TGTGCCAGCACCCTCCTAGCGGGAGGCTACAATGAGCAGTTCTTC
cdr3_aa: CASTLLAGGYNEQFF
clone_size: NA
v_call: TRBV10-2
j_call: TRBJ2-1
d_call: TRBD2

cdr3_nt: TGTGCCACTACGAGCGGGAGTGTATCTACAGATACGCAGTATTTT
cdr3_aa: CATTSGSVSTDTQYF
clone_size: many
v_call: TRBV6-5
j_call: TRBJ2-3
d_call: TRBD2

cdr3_nt: TGCAGCGGAGCTCCGTTGCGGGGGTATTACAATAAGCAATTCTTC
cdr3_aa: CSGAPLRGYYNKQFF
clone_size: NA
v_call: TRBV29-1
j_call: TRBJ2-1
d_call: TRBD2

cdr3_nt: TGTGCCAGCAGCCGAAACGACGGAAGCTCCTATAATTCGCCCCTTCACTTT
cdr3_aa: CASSRNDGSSYNSPLHF
clone_size: once
v_call: TRBV13
j_call: TRBJ1-6
d_call: NA

cdr3_nt: TGTGCCAGCCGCTTTGGACTATGGGGTGAGCAGTTCTTC
cdr3_aa: CASRFGLWGEQFF
clone_size: NA
v_call: TRBV11-3
j_call: TRBJ2-1
d_call: NA

cdr3_nt: TGCAGCGTACGAAACGACAGGGCCGGCTATGGCTACACCTTC
cdr3_aa: CSVRNDRAGYGYTF
clone_size: NA
v_call: TRBV29-1
j_call: TRBJ1-2
d_call: TRBD1

cdr3_nt: TGCGCCAGCAGTGCGTTTACTAGCACAGATAGGCAATATTTT
cdr3_aa: CASSAFTSTDRQYF
clone_size: NA
v_call: TRBV10-2
j_call: TRBJ2-3
d_call: NA

cdr3_nt: TGTGCCAGGCAAACCGACTATGGCTACACCTTC
cdr3_aa: CARQTDYGYTF
clone_size: NA
v_call: TRBV6-2/TRBV6-3
j_call: TRBJ1-2
d_call: NA

cdr3_nt: TGTGTCAGCAACTTAGTAGTAGCGGGAGGCTACTACTACAATGAGCAGTTCTTC
cdr3_aa: CVSNLVVAGGYYYNEQFF
clone_size: NA
v_call: TRBV11-2
j_call: TRBJ2-1
d_call: TRBD2

cdr3_nt: TGTACCAGCAGTGAAGACCATGGCATGCCGGCCGTGGTGCTGTTTTTT
cdr3_aa: CTSSEDHGMPAVVLFF
clone_size: NA
v_call: TRBV6-1
j_call: TRBJ2-2
d_call: NA

cdr3_nt: TGTGCCAGCAGTGAGACTATGGGGAGTTACGAGCAGTACTTC
cdr3_aa: CASSETMGSYEQYF
clone_size: NA
v_call: TRBV6-1
j_call: TRBJ2-7
d_call: NA

cdr3_nt: TGTGCCAACAGCAACGACTCATGGGGGGAGCAGTTCTTC
cdr3_aa: CANSNDSWGEQFF
clone_size: NA
v_call: TRBV7-8
j_call: TRBJ2-1
d_call: NA

cdr3_nt: TGCAGCGCCGCGATGGGGGGACTAGCGGGAGGAGACCAAGAGACCCAGTACTTC
cdr3_aa: CSAAMGGLAGGDQETQYF
clone_size: many
v_call: TRBV29-1
j_call: TRBJ2-5
d_call: TRBD2

cdr3_nt: TGTGCCAGTAGTATCACCCAGGGCCCCCGAGGGAACAATCAGCCCCAGCATTTT
cdr3_aa: CASSITQGPRGNNQPQHF
clone_size: once
v_call: TRBV19
j_call: TRBJ1-5
d_call: NA

cdr3_nt: TGTGCCATCAGTTACTATCCTAGCGGGATAGCCGGGACCCAGTACTTC
cdr3_aa: CAISYYPSGIAGTQYF
clone_size: NA
v_call: TRBV6-5
j_call: TRBJ2-5
d_call: TRBD2